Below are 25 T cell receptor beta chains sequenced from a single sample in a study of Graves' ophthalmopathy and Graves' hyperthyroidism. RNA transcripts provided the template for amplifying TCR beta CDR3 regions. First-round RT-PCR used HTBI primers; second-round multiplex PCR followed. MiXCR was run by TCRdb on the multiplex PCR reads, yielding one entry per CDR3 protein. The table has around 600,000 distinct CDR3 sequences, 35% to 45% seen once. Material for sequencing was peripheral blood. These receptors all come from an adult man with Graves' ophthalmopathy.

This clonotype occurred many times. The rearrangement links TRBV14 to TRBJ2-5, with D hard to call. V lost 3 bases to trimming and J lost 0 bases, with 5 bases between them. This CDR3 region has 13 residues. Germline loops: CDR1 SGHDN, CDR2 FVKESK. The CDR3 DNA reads TGTGCCAGCAGCCAGCGATACCAAGAGACCCAGTACTTC. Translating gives CASSQRYQETQYF. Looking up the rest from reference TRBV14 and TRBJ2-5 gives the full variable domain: EAGVTQFPSHSVIEKGQTVTLRCDPISGHDNLYWYRRVMGKEIKFLLHFVKESKQDESGMPNNRFLAERTGGTYSTLKVQPAELEDSGVYFCASSQRYQETQYFGPGTRLLVL.

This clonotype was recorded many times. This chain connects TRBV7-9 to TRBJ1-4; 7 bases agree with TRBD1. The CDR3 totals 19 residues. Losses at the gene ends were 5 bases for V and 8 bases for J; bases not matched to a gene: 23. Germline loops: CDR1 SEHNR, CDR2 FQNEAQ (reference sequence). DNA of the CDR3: TGTGCCAGCAGCCCAGGGGTCTTTGGGTTTGGGACAGAAGAAGAAAAACTGTTTTTT. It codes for CASSPGVFGFGTEEEKLFF.

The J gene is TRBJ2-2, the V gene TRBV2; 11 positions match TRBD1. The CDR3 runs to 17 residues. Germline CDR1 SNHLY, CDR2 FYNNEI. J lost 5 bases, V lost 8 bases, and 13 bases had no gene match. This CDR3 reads CASYGTGGSRFTGELFF. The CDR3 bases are TGTGCCAGCTATGGGACAGGGGGATCGCGGTTTACCGGGGAGCTGTTTTTT.

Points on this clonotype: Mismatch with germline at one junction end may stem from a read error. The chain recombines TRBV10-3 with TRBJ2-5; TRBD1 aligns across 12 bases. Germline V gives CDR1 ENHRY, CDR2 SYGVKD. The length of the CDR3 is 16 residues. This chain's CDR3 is CASSLRDRGLGETQYF. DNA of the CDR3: TGTGCCAGCAGTCTCCGGGACAGGGGGCTGGGGGAGACCCAGTACTTC.

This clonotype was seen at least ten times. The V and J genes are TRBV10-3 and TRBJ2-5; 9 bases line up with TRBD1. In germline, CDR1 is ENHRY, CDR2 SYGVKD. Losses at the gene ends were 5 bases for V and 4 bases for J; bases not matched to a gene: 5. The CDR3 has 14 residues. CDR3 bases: TGTGCCATCAGTCTGACAGGGGGGTCAGAGACCCAGTACTTC. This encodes CAISLTGGSETQYF.

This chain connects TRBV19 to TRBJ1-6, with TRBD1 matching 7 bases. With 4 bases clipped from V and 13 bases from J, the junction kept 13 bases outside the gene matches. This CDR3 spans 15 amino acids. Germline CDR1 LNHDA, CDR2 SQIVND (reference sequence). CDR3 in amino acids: CASSTRGFGNQPLHF. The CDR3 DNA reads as TGTGCCAGTAGTACCAGGGGGTTTGGCAATCAGCCCCTCCACTTT.

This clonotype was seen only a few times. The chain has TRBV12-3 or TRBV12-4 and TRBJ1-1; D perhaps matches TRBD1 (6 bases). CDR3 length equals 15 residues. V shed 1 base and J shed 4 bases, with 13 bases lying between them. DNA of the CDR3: TGTGCCAGCAGTTTAGTCGGGGGCGCGTTCACTGAAGCTTTCTTT. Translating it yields CASSLVGGAFTEAFF.

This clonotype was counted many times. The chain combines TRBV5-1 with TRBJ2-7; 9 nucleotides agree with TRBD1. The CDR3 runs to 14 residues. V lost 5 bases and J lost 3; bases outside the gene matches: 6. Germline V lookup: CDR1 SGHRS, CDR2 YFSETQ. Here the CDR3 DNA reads TGCGCCAGCAGTTATCCGGGACAGGGCTACGAGCAGTACTTC. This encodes CASSYPGQGYEQYF.

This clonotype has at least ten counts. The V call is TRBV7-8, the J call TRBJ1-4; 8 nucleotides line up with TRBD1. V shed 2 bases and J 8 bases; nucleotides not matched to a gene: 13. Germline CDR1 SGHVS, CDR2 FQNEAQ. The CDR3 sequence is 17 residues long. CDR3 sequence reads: CASSLFPLETGEEKLFF. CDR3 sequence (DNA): TGTGCCAGCAGCTTATTTCCCCTGGAGACAGGGGAGGAAAAACTGTTTTTT.

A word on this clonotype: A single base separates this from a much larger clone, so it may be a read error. CDR3 coding DNA: TGTGCCACCAGCGAAACGACGGACAGATTCTACGAGCAGTACTTC. This translates into CATSETTDRFYEQYF. The V gene is TRBV10-3, the J gene TRBJ2-7; the D gene is possibly TRBD1 (6 bases). Trimming shortened V by 10 bases and J by 3 bases, and 22 bases separated the two germline ends. CDR3 length equals 15 residues. Germline V lookup: CDR1 ENHRY, CDR2 SYGVKD.

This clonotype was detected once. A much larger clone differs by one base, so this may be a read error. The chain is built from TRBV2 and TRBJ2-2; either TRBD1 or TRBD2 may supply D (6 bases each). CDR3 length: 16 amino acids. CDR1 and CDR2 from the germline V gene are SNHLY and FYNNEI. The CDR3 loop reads CASSEVGGPNTGEPFF. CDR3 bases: TGTGCCAGCAGTGAAGTGGGGGGCCCGAACACCGGGGAGCCGTTTTTT.

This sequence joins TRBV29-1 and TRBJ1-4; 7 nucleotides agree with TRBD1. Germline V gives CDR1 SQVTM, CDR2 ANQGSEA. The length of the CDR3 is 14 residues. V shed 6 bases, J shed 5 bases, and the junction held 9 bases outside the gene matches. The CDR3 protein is CSVIGTAQNEKLFF. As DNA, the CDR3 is TGCAGCGTAATCGGGACAGCGCAGAATGAAAAACTGTTTTTT.

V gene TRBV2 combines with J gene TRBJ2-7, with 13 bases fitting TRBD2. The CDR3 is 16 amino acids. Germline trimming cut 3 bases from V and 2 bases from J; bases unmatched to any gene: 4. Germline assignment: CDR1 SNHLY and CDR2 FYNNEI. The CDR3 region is CASSDRGTSGTYEQYF. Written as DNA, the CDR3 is TGTGCCAGCAGTGACAGGGGGACTAGCGGGACCTACGAGCAGTACTTC. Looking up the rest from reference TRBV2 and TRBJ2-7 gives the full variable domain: EPEVTQTPSHQVTQMGQEVILRCVPISNHLYFYWYRQILGQKVEFLVSFYNNEISEKSEIFDDQFSVERPDGSNFTLKIRSTKLEDSAMYFCASSDRGTSGTYEQYFGPGTRLTVT.

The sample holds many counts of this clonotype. The CDR3 nucleotides read TGCGCCAGCAGCCCCGTTTGGACAGGGGATGAAGCTTTCTTT. This sequence encodes CASSPVWTGDEAFF. The chain uses TRBV5-1 and TRBJ1-1; 9 bases are a match to TRBD1. This CDR3 is built from 14 residues. CDR1 is SGHRS, CDR2 YFSETQ, per germline. After removal of 4 bases from V and 7 bases from J, the junction contained 8 bases not matched to a gene. Full variable domain (missing parts from reference TRBV5-1 and TRBJ1-1): KAGVTQTPRYLIKTRGQQVTLSCSPISGHRSVSWYQQTPGQGLQFLFEYFSETQRNKGNFPGRFSGRQFSNSRSEMNVSTLELGDSALYLCASSPVWTGDEAFFGQGTRLTVV.

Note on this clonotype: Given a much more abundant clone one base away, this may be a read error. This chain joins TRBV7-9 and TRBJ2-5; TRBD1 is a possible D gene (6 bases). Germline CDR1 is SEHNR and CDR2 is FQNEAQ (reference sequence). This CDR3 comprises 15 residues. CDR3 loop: CASSLGGRNQETRYF. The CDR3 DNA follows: TGTGCCAGCAGCTTAGGGGGGCGTAACCAAGAGACCCGGTACTTC. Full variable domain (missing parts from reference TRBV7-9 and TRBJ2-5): DTGVSQNPRHKITKRGQNVTFRCDPISEHNRLYWYRQTLGQGPEFLTYFQNEAQLEKSRLLSDRFSAERPKGSFSTLEIQRTEQGDSAMYLCASSLGGRNQETRYFGPGTRLLVL.

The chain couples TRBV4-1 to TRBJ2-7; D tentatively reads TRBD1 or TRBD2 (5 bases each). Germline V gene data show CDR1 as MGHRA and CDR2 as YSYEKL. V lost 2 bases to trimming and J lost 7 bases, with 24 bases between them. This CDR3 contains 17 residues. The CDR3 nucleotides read TGCGCCAGCAGCCAAATGTTTACGGGACCGACCGGGAAGGAGCAGTACTTC. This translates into CASSQMFTGPTGKEQYF.

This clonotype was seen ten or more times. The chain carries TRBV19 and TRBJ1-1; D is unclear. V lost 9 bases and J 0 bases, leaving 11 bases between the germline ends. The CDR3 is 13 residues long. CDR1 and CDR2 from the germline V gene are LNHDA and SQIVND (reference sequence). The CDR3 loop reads CASWTEMNTEAFF. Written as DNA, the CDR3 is TGTGCCAGCTGGACCGAGATGAACACTGAAGCTTTCTTT.

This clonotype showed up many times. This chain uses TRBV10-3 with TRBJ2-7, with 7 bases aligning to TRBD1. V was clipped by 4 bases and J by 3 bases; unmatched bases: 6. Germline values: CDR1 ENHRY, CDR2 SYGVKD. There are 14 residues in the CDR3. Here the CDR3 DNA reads TGTGCCATCAGTGGACAGGGCCTTATCTACGAGCAGTACTTC. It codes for CAISGQGLIYEQYF.

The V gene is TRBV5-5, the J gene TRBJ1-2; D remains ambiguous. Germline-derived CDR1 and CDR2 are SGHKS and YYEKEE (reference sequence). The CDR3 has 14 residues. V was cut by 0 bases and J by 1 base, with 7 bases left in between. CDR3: CASSLGGYNYGYTF. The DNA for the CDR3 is TGTGCCAGCAGCTTGGGAGGGTATAACTATGGCTACACCTTC.

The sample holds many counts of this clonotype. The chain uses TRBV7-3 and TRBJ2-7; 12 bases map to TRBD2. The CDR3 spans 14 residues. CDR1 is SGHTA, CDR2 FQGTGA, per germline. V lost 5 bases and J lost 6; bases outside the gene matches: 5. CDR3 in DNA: TGTGCCAGCAGCACGACTAGCGGGAGTTTCGAGCAGTACTTC. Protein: CASSTTSGSFEQYF.

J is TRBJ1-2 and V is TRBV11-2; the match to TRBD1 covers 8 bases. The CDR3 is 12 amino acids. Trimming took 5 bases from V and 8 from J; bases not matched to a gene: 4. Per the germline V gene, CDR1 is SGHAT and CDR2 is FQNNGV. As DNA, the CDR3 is TGTGCCAGCAGCCCGACAGGGGCCGGCTACACCTTC. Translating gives CASSPTGAGYTF.

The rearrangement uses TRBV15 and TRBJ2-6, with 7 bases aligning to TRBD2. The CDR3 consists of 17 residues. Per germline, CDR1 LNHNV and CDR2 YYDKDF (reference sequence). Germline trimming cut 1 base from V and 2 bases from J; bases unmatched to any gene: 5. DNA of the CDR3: TGTGCCACCAGCAGAGGCTCCCGGGGGGCTGGGGCCAACGTCCTGACTTTC. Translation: CATSRGSRGAGANVLTF.

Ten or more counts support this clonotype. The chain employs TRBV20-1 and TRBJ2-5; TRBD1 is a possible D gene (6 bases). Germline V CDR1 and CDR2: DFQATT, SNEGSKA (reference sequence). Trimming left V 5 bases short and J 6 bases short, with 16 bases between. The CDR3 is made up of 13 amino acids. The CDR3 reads CSAWTDTRKTQYF. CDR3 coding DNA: TGCAGTGCTTGGACAGATACCAGGAAGACCCAGTACTTC.

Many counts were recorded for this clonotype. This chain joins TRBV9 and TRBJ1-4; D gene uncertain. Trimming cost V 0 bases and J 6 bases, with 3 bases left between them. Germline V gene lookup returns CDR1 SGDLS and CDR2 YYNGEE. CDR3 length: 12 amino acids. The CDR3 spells CASSVGDEKLFF. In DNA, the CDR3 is TGTGCCAGCAGCGTAGGGGATGAAAAACTGTTTTTT.

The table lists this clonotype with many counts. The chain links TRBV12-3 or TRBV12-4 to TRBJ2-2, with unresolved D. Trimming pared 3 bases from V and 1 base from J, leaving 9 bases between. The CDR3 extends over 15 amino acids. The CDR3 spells CASSFVTVNTGELFF. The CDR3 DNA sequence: TGTGCCAGCAGTTTTGTGACGGTGAACACCGGGGAGCTGTTTTTT.